Sequencing of this T cell receptor (beta chain) was carried out in a study of CD8+ T cells in alopecia areata. CDR1 and CDR2 from the germline V gene are GTSNPN and SVGIG (reference sequence). CDR3 length equals 16 residues. The V segment lost 4 bases and the J segment 1 base; nucleotides outside the gene matches: 10. In each case, RNA was isolated and then reverse transcribed into cDNA as the sequencing template. The method was immunoSEQ multiplex PCR; TCRdb's version includes in-frame clones alone and lacks a portion of them. This table has fewer than 350,000 clones, over 45% appearing once. Treatment meaning: oral pan-JAK inhibitor, 5-10 mg twice daily.

This clonotype was sampled from a human donor with alopecia areata. V usage is TRBV30 and J usage is TRBJ1-5; TRBD1 agrees at 7 bases. The source was CD4+ T cells sorted from blood, collected at week 24, from a patient treated with tofacitinib. CDR3 sequence: CAWTTGGGRSNQPQHF. The CDR3 DNA is TGTGCCTGGACCACCGGAGGGGGCCGAAGCAATCAGCCCCAGCATTTT.